This T cell receptor (beta chain) was recovered during a study of shared clonotypes between healthy human individuals. On the study more broadly: Researchers assigned three CD4 naive, three CD4 memory, two CD8 naive and one CD8 memory plate to each donor.

Only in-frame clones appear in the TCRdb table, and some are missing; sequencing was by immunoSEQ multiplex PCR. This sample has roughly 2.4 million clones, with about 94% found just once. CDR3 length: 15 amino acids. After removal of 4 bases from V and 1 base from J, the junction contained 5 bases not matched to a gene. Germline values: CDR1 SGHRS, CDR2 YFSETQ. Sequenced input: naive CD4+ T cells sorted from blood. Subset indicated: CD45RA+ positively selected. This chain joins TRBV5-1 and TRBJ1-2; 9 bases line up with TRBD1. The TCR comes from a young man in good health. In DNA, the CDR3 is TGCGCCAGCAGCCGACAGGGGGATGATAACTATGGCTACACCTTC. This sequence encodes CASSRQGDDNYGYTF.